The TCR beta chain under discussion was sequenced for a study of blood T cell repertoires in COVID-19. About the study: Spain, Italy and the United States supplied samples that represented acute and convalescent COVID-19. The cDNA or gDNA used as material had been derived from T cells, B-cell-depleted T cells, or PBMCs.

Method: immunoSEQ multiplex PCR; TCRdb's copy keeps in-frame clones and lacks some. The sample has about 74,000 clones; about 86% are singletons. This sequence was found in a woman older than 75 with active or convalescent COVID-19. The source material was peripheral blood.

The CDR3 bases are TGCGCCAGCAAAATCGACGCGGGACAGGGTATCCCTAATTCACCCCTCCACTTT. This encodes CASKIDAGQGIPNSPLHF. This rearrangement joins TRBV5-1 to TRBJ1-6, with TRBD1 matching over 9 bases. Germline V gives CDR1 SGHRS, CDR2 YFSETQ. The CDR3 length is 18 residues. The V gene end was trimmed by 6 bases and the J gene end by 6 bases; junction bases not matched to a gene: 16.